This TCR beta chain was found in a study of tissue T cells after allogeneic stem cell transplantation. Study-wide results and limits: Motif-based clustering found tissue-specific repertoire signatures shared across patients, though few clones were shared. The study did not identify alloreactive or antigen-specific tissue TCRs, and some clones might be persisting host cells.

Time point: mouse harvest day 14 after allogeneic transplant. Each mouse received 10^7 T-cell-depleted marrow cells plus 10^6 splenic CD5+ T cells by tail vein. B6 (H2b) cells into BALB/c (H2d) mice; tissues taken at day 7 or 14. With V trimmed by 2 bases and J by 0 bases, 2 bases remained unmatched. The CDR3 is made up of 15 amino acids. Per the germline V gene, CDR1 is NSQYPW and CDR2 is LRSPGD (reference sequence). The data were produced by immunoSEQ multiplex PCR, yet TCRdb's version contains in-frame clones alone and is incomplete. The data show roughly 3,000 clones, about 44% seen once. The sample holds a few counts of this clone. Its target is not known. Here the gene names and germline are mouse. The CDR3 goes on 1 residue after the read ends, and that part is filled in from the germline J gene.

The chain carries TRBV1 and TRBJ2-7, with TRBD1 matching over 9 bases. The material sequenced was gut tissue. This TCR was recovered from a female BALB/c mouse given C57BL/6 T cells with graft-versus-host disease after an allogeneic hematopoietic cell transplant. The CDR3 loop reads CTCSAQTGGSYEQYF. The DNA read from the CDR3 is TGCACCTGCAGTGCACAGACAGGGGGCTCCTATGAACAGTAC.